A single sample is the source of the 16 T cell receptor beta chains below, sequenced in a study of blood T cell repertoires in COVID-19. Repertoires were generated with immunoSEQ multiplex PCR, while TCRdb's copy carries only in-frame clones and drops some. The table includes about 120,000 clones, around 82% detected once. Sequencing was carried out using peripheral blood. Receptors were obtained from an elderly man with active or convalescent COVID-19.

The chain links TRBV5-1 to TRBJ1-2; D is unclear. CDR3 length: 13 amino acids. V was trimmed by 5 bases and J by 8 bases, leaving 16 bases between them. Germline assignment: CDR1 SGHRS and CDR2 YFSETQ. CDR3 bases: TGCGCCAGCAGAAGTTCGCTATCGGGAGGCTACACCTTC. This gives the protein CASRSSLSGGYTF.

In its sample, this clone was seen a few times. The genes are TRBV7-2 and TRBJ2-1; D is perhaps TRBD2 (5 bases). The CDR3 consists of 15 residues. Trimming left V 1 base short and J 2 bases short, with 9 bases between. CDR1 SGHTA and CDR2 FQGNSA come from the germline V gene. The CDR3 loop is CASSLDTGTYNEQFF. CDR3 in DNA: TGTGCCAGCAGCTTAGATACGGGGACCTACAATGAGCAGTTCTTC.

The chain recombines TRBV9 with TRBJ2-2, with unresolved D. This CDR3 region has 13 residues. Germline CDR1 is SGDLS and CDR2 is YYNGEE. V dropped 4 bases and J dropped 11 bases, with 15 bases sitting between them. As DNA, the CDR3 is TGTGCCAGCAGCATCGACGAGGAAGGAGAGCTGTTTTTT. Translated, it gives CASSIDEEGELFF.

This chain joins TRBV5-4 and TRBJ2-3, with 7 bases that match TRBD2. Trimming at V came to 4 bases and at J to 0 bases, leaving 11 bases not matched to a gene. The CDR3 is made up of 17 amino acids. Germline CDR1 SGHNT, CDR2 YYREEE (reference sequence). CDR3 sequence reads: CASSPGTTYTSTDTQYF. The CDR3 DNA reads TGTGCCAGCAGCCCCGGGACTACCTACACTAGCACAGATACGCAGTATTTT.

CDR3: CASSLGAGSSTDTQYF. In DNA form, the CDR3 reads TGCGCCAGCAGCTTGGGGGCAGGGTCTAGCACAGATACGCAGTATTTT. The chain recombines TRBV5-1 with TRBJ2-3; a possible D gene is TRBD1 (5 bases). V gave up 0 bases and J gave up 0 bases, with 11 bases separating them. This CDR3 region has 16 residues. Germline V lookup: CDR1 SGHRS, CDR2 YFSETQ.

The CDR3 nucleotides are TGTGCCAGCTCACCGACTAGCGGGGGGACCCTAGCCAAAAACATTCAGTACTTC. Translating it yields CASSPTSGGTLAKNIQYF. The gene calls are TRBV18 and TRBJ2-4; 13 positions match TRBD2. The CDR3 sequence is 18 residues long. Trimming removed 3 bases from V and 0 bases from J; junction bases left unmatched: 5. Germline V gives CDR1 KGHSH, CDR2 LQKENI.

The V and J genes are TRBV5-6 and TRBJ1-1; 10 bases are a match to TRBD1. The length of the CDR3 is 16 residues. Trimming removed 5 bases from V and 0 bases from J; junction bases left unmatched: 7. Germline values: CDR1 SGHDT, CDR2 YYEEEE. This CDR3 is CASRVDRGFMNTEAFF. The CDR3 bases are TGTGCCAGCAGAGTGGACAGGGGGTTCATGAACACTGAAGCTTTCTTT.

The chain links TRBV2 to TRBJ1-1; D gene uncertain. Per germline, CDR1 SNHLY and CDR2 FYNNEI. The CDR3 has 13 amino acids. Trimming took off 5 bases at V and 3 bases at J, with 10 bases between the two ends. CDR3 loop: CASSLQIYTEAFF. CDR3 DNA: TGTGCCAGCAGTTTACAGATTTACACTGAAGCTTTCTTT. The whole variable domain, filled in from reference TRBV2 and TRBJ1-1, reads EPEVTQTPSHQVTQMGQEVILRCVPISNHLYFYWYRQILGQKVEFLVSFYNNEISEKSEIFDDQFSVERPDGSNFTLKIRSTKLEDSAMYFCASSLQIYTEAFFGQGTRLTVV.

The chain joins TRBV11-2 to TRBJ2-2; 10 bases align to TRBD1. The germline V gene encodes CDR1 SGHAT and CDR2 FQNNGV. J was trimmed by 5 bases and V by 5 bases; bases with no gene match: 2. The CDR3 contains 14 residues. Here the CDR3 DNA reads TGTGCCAGCAGCCGGGACAGGGGAACCGGGGAGCTGTTTTTT. Its protein is CASSRDRGTGELFF.

This clone was seen a few times. This rearrangement joins TRBV6-5 to TRBJ1-1; possible D gene TRBD1, 6 bases. Trimming removed 6 bases at V and 0 bases at J, with 11 bases between. There are 14 residues in the CDR3. The germline gives CDR1 MNHEY, CDR2 SVGAGI. The DNA for the CDR3 is TGTGCCAGCAGGGCAACAGGGATGAACACTGAAGCTTTCTTT. The encoded protein is CASRATGMNTEAFF.

The rearrangement joins TRBV7-3 to TRBJ2-3, with TRBD2 matching over 7 bases. With 4 bases clipped from V and 10 bases from J, the junction kept 11 bases outside the gene matches. The CDR3 extends over 14 amino acids. Per germline, CDR1 SGHTA and CDR2 FQGTGA. The CDR3 DNA follows: TGTGCCAGCAGCTCCGGGACTAACCCCGTTGCGCAGTATTTT. It codes for CASSSGTNPVAQYF.

The chain couples TRBV5-1 to TRBJ2-5; 8 bases agree with TRBD2. The CDR3 has 14 amino acids. Losses at the gene ends were 3 bases for V and 5 bases for J; bases not matched to a gene: 6. Germline-derived CDR1 and CDR2 are SGHRS and YFSETQ. CDR3 loop: CASSSAGGFETQYF. The CDR3 DNA follows: TGCGCCAGCAGCTCGGCGGGGGGCTTCGAGACCCAGTACTTC.

The V and J genes are TRBV4-3 and TRBJ2-4, with 10 bases that match TRBD2. The germline CDR1 and CDR2 sequences are LGHNA and YSLEER. There are 18 residues in the CDR3. The junction had 11 bases not matched to a gene; V was cut back by 2 bases and J by 4 bases. CDR3: CASSQSDWTSGGKNIQYF. The CDR3 DNA reads TGCGCCAGCAGCCAATCAGACTGGACTAGCGGAGGGAAAAACATTCAGTACTTC.

V usage is TRBV4-1 and J usage is TRBJ2-7, with 8 positions matching TRBD1. Trimming took 4 bases from V and 1 from J; bases not matched to a gene: 9. This CDR3 is built from 16 residues. Germline V lookup: CDR1 MGHRA, CDR2 YSYEKL. The CDR3 region is CASSPMGDRRSYEQYF. CDR3 coding DNA: TGCGCCAGCAGCCCTATGGGGGACAGGAGGTCCTACGAGCAGTACTTC.

This chain connects TRBV19 to TRBJ2-5; possibly TRBD1 for D (6 bases). Trimming removed 6 bases at V and 2 bases at J, with 7 bases between. Germline V gives CDR1 LNHDA, CDR2 SQIVND (reference sequence). The CDR3 runs 12 residues. The chain's CDR3 is CASRRGQETQYF. The CDR3 DNA is TGTGCCAGTAGAAGGGGGCAAGAGACCCAGTACTTC.

The CDR3: CASSGNNQPQHF. The DNA for the CDR3 is TGTGCCAGTAGCGGTAACAATCAGCCCCAGCATTTT. The V and J genes are TRBV19 and TRBJ1-5; the D is unclear. CDR1 and CDR2 from the germline V gene are LNHDA and SQIVND (reference sequence). V lost 6 bases and J lost 3, with 6 bases in between. CDR3 size: 12 residues.